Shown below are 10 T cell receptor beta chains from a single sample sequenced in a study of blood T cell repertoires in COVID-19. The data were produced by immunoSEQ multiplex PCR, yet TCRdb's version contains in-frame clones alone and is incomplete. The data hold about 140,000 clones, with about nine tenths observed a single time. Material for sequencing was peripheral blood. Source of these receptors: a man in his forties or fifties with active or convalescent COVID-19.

In nucleotides, the CDR3 is TGTGCCATCAGTGAGTCTGCGGCACAGGGGGGCAATCAGCCCCAGCATTTT. This sequence encodes CAISESAAQGGNQPQHF. The V call is TRBV10-3, the J call TRBJ1-5, with TRBD1 identical over 8 bases. Germline V CDR1 and CDR2: ENHRY, SYGVKD. The junction had 6 bases not matched to a gene; V was cut back by 0 bases and J by 2 bases. CDR3 length: 17 amino acids.

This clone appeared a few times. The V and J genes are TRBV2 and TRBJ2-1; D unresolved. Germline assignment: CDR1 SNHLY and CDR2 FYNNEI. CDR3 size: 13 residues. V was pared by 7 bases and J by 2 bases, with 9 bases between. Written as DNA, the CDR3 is TGTGCCAGCAAAGCTGATACCTACAATGAGCAGTTCTTC. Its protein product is CASKADTYNEQFF. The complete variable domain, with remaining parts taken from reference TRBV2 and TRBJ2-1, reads EPEVTQTPSHQVTQMGQEVILRCVPISNHLYFYWYRQILGQKVEFLVSFYNNEISEKSEIFDDQFSVERPDGSNFTLKIRSTKLEDSAMYFCASKADTYNEQFFGPGTRLTVL.

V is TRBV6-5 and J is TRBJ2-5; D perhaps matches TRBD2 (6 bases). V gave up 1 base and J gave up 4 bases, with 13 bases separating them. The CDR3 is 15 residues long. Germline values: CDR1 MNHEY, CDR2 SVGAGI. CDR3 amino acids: CASSYFQGGGETQYF. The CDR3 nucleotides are TGTGCCAGCAGTTACTTTCAGGGAGGAGGAGAGACCCAGTACTTC.

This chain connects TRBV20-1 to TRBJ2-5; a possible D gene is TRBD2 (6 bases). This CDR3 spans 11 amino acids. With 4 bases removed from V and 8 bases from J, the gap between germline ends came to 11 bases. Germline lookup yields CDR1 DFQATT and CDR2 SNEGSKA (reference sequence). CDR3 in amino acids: CSATRDSTQYF. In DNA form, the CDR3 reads TGCAGTGCTACCCGGGACTCAACCCAGTACTTC.

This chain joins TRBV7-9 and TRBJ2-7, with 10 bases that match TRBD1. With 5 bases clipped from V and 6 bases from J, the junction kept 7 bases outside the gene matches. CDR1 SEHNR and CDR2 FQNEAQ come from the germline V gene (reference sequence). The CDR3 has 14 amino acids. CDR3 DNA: TGTGCCAGCAGCAGCCGGGACAGGGGTCTCGAGCAGTACTTC. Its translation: CASSSRDRGLEQYF.

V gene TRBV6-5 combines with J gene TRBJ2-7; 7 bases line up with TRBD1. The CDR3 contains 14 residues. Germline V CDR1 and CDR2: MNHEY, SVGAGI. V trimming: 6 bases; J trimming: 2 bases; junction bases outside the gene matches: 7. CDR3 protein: CASSSGTEAYEQYF. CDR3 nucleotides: TGTGCCAGCAGCTCCGGGACAGAGGCCTACGAGCAGTACTTC.

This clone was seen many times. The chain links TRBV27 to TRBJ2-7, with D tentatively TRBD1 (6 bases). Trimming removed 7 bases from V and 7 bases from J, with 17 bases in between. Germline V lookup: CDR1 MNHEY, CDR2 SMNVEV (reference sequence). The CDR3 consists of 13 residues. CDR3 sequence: CASTNKGGNEQYF. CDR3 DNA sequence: TGTGCCAGCACCAATAAAGGGGGAAATGAGCAGTACTTC.

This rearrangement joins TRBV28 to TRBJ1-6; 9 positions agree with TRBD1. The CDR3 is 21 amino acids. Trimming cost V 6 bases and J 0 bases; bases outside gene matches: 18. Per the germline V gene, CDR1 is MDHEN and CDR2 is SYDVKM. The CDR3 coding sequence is TGTGCCAGCAGGCTACCCGGAGTCGGACAGGGGCCCAGCTCCTATAATTCACCCCTCCACTTT. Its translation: CASRLPGVGQGPSSYNSPLHF.

CDR3 sequence reads: CASSRTGQTSNQPQHF. The CDR3 coding sequence is TGTGCCAGCAGCCGAACGGGACAGACCAGCAATCAGCCCCAGCATTTT. The chain carries TRBV4-2 and TRBJ1-5, with 7 bases aligning to TRBD1. CDR3 length: 16 amino acids. The trim removed 4 bases at V and 1 base at J, leaving 7 bases unmatched. CDR1 LGHNA and CDR2 YNFKEQ come from the germline V gene.

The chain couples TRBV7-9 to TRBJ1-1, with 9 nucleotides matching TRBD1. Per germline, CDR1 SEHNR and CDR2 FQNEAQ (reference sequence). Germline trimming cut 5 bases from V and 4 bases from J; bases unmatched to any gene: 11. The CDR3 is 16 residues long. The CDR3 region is CASSRGTGSYGTEAFF. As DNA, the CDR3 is TGTGCCAGCAGCCGGGGGACAGGGAGTTATGGCACTGAAGCTTTCTTT.